Below are 32 T cell receptor beta chains sequenced from a single sample in a study of T cells in Graves' hyperthyroidism and ophthalmopathy. It was RNA transcripts that yielded the amplified TCR beta CDR3 regions. TCR CDR3 regions were first amplified by RT-PCR with HTBI primers. TCRdb independently ran MiXCR on the multiplex PCR reads; one entry per CDR3 protein. The table has about 400,000 distinct CDR3 sequences, approximately 15% seen once. What was sequenced was blood. These receptors originate from a young woman with Graves' hyperthyroidism.

This clonotype was recorded many times. J is TRBJ2-5 and V is TRBV12-3 or TRBV12-4; D gene uncertain. V was clipped by 4 bases and J by 5 bases, with 8 bases between them. CDR3 size: 12 residues. In nucleotides, the CDR3 is TGTGCCAGCAGTTCGAATGTGGAGACCCAGTACTTC. Protein product: CASSSNVETQYF.

This clonotype was counted at least ten times. CDR3 region: CASSGQGGAYEQYF. The CDR3 DNA sequence: TGTGCCAGCAGCGGACAAGGGGGGGCCTACGAGCAGTACTTC. This chain links TRBV3-1 with TRBJ2-7; TRBD2 is a possible D gene (7 bases). V was trimmed by 5 bases and J by 2 bases, leaving 13 bases between them. This CDR3 region has 14 residues. Germline assignment: CDR1 LGHDT and CDR2 YNNKEL (reference sequence).

This clonotype was picked up a small number of times. V usage is TRBV27 and J usage is TRBJ1-6, with 8 nucleotides matching TRBD1. Germline V gives CDR1 MNHEY, CDR2 SMNVEV (reference sequence). With V trimmed by 5 bases and J by 7 bases, 10 bases remained unmatched. CDR3 length: 16 amino acids. The CDR3 DNA reads as TGTGCCAGCAGTATCGGGACAGGCGGGTACAATTCACCCCTCCACTTT. It yields the protein CASSIGTGGYNSPLHF.

This CDR3 is CSALHRVSYEQYF. For the CDR3, the DNA is TGCAGTGCTCTCCACAGGGTATCCTACGAGCAGTACTTC. The V and J genes are TRBV20-1 and TRBJ2-7; perhaps TRBD1 as D (6 bases). The CDR3 has 13 amino acids. The V end was cut by 5 bases, the J end by 1 base, with 12 bases between. Germline V gene data show CDR1 as DFQATT and CDR2 as SNEGSKA (reference sequence).

This clonotype was picked up many times. The chain recombines TRBV7-3 with TRBJ2-7; TRBD1 matches at 7 bases. The V gene's germline CDR1 is SGHTA and CDR2 FQGTGA. V gave up 1 base and J gave up 4 bases; unmatched junction bases: 7. This CDR3 region has 15 residues. The DNA of the CDR3 is TGTGCCAGCAGCTTAAACTCAGGGGGACCGTACGAGCAGTACTTC. Protein sequence: CASSLNSGGPYEQYF.

This clonotype was counted many times. This sequence joins TRBV2 and TRBJ2-3; a possible D gene is TRBD1 (6 bases). Per the germline V gene, CDR1 is SNHLY and CDR2 is FYNNEI. Between the trimmed V and J ends, which lost 5 bases and 6 bases, there was a span of 12 bases. The CDR3 spans 13 residues. CDR3 coding DNA: TGTGCCAGCAGTACAGGGTTTTGGGATACGCAGTATTTT. Translation: CASSTGFWDTQYF.

The chain has TRBV29-1 and TRBJ2-5; tentatively, D is TRBD1 or TRBD2 (5 bases each). Germline values: CDR1 SQVTM, CDR2 ANQGSEA. V lost 8 bases, J lost 0 bases, and 13 bases lay in between. The CDR3 spans 13 residues. The CDR3 sequence: CSYRDGYQETQYF. CDR3 sequence (DNA): TGCAGCTACCGGGACGGGTACCAAGAGACCCAGTACTTC. Filled out from reference TRBV29-1 and TRBJ2-5, the complete variable domain reads SAVISQKPSRDICQRGTSLTIQCQVDSQVTMMFWYRQQPGQSLTLIATANQGSEATYESGFVIDKFPISRPNLTFSTLTVSNMSPEDSSIYLCSYRDGYQETQYFGPGTRLLVL.

There are many counts of this clonotype. V and J are TRBV30 and TRBJ1-5, with TRBD1 identical over 7 bases. The CDR3 has 14 residues. From germline, CDR1 is GTSNPN and CDR2 SVGIG (reference sequence). V was pared by 3 bases and J by 7 bases, with 9 bases of the junction left unmatched. CDR3 residues: CAWSAGQTEQPQHF. DNA of the CDR3: TGTGCCTGGAGCGCGGGACAGACGGAGCAGCCCCAGCATTTT. The entire variable domain, with the rest obtained from reference TRBV30 and TRBJ1-5, is as follows: SQTIHQWPATLVQPVGSPLSLECTVEGTSNPNLYWYRQAAGRGLQLLFYSVGIGQISSEVPQNLSASRPQDRQFILSSKKLLLSDSGFYLCAWSAGQTEQPQHFGDGTRLSIL.

The chain has TRBV6-5 and TRBJ2-7; no reliable D call. The germline gives CDR1 MNHEY, CDR2 SVGAGI. V was pared by 0 bases and J by 2 bases, with 8 bases between. The CDR3 is made up of 14 amino acids. The CDR3 DNA sequence: TGTGCCAGCAGTTACTCCCAGACGCCCTACGAGCAGTACTTC. Translating gives CASSYSQTPYEQYF.

This chain uses TRBV7-2 with TRBJ2-7; TRBD2 agrees at 11 bases. The V segment lost 7 bases and the J segment 1 base; nucleotides outside the gene matches: 6. The CDR3 sequence is 15 residues long. CDR1 is SGHTA and CDR2 is FQGNSA in the germline V gene. CDR3 amino acids: CASMTSGIGSYEQYF. CDR3 nucleotides: TGTGCCAGCATGACTAGCGGGATTGGTTCCTACGAGCAGTACTTC. The full variable domain, completed using reference TRBV7-2 and TRBJ2-7, is GAGVSQSPSNKVTEKGKDVELRCDPISGHTALYWYRQSLGQGLEFLIYFQGNSAPDKSGLPSDRFSAERTGGSVSTLTIQRTQQEDSAVYLCASMTSGIGSYEQYFGPGTRLTVT.

This clonotype was seen many times. The chain joins TRBV30 to TRBJ2-5; D is uncertain. This CDR3 is built from 10 residues. Germline V lookup: CDR1 GTSNPN, CDR2 SVGIG (reference sequence). V was pared by 5 bases and J by 5 bases, with 6 bases between. CDR3 coding DNA: TGTGCCTGGCCGGGTGAGACCCAGTACTTC. Amino acids: CAWPGETQYF.

This clonotype was detected ten times or more. The rearrangement links TRBV3-1 to TRBJ1-1, with D tentatively TRBD1 (5 bases). From germline, CDR1 is LGHDT and CDR2 YNNKEL (reference sequence). There are 15 residues in the CDR3. Trimming removed 0 bases from V and 5 bases from J, with 13 bases in between. The CDR3 DNA reads as TGTGCCAGCAGCCAAGATGCCCCGGGGGGGACTGAAGCTTTCTTT. Translated: CASSQDAPGGTEAFF.

The rearrangement links TRBV9 to TRBJ2-1; 8 bases line up with TRBD1. Germline values: CDR1 SGDLS, CDR2 YYNGEE. With V trimmed by 3 bases and J by 6 bases, 5 bases remained unmatched. The CDR3 totals 14 residues. The CDR3: CASSERGQGNEQFF. The CDR3 DNA reads as TGTGCCAGCAGCGAAAGAGGACAGGGCAATGAGCAGTTCTTC.

The rearrangement uses TRBV20-1 and TRBJ2-3; D perhaps matches TRBD2 (7 bases). This CDR3 comprises 15 residues. CDR1 is DFQATT, CDR2 SNEGSKA, per germline (reference sequence). V was clipped by 6 bases and J by 5 bases, with 21 bases between them. CDR3 protein: CSAAGGRGGEDTQYF. CDR3 coding DNA: TGCAGTGCCGCCGGGGGTAGAGGGGGGGAAGATACGCAGTATTTT.

This clonotype showed up many times. The chain employs TRBV2 and TRBJ2-3; TRBD1 agrees at 8 bases. The CDR3 sequence is 15 residues long. CDR1 and CDR2 (germline): SNHLY, FYNNEI. V shed 6 bases and J 2 bases; nucleotides not matched to a gene: 7. Here the CDR3 reads CASRGTGAYTDTQYF. For the CDR3, the DNA is TGTGCCAGCAGAGGGACAGGCGCCTACACAGATACGCAGTATTTT.

This clonotype has at least ten counts. V is TRBV5-1 and J is TRBJ2-3; 7 bases agree with TRBD2. This CDR3 has 15 amino acids. The trim removed 2 bases at V and 2 bases at J, leaving 5 bases unmatched. Germline loops: CDR1 SGHRS, CDR2 YFSETQ. CDR3 sequence: CASSLGRDYTDTQYF. The CDR3 bases are TGCGCCAGCAGCTTAGGACGGGACTACACAGATACGCAGTATTTT.

In this sample, this clonotype turned up many times. This sequence joins TRBV2 and TRBJ2-7; D remains ambiguous. Germline loops: CDR1 SNHLY, CDR2 FYNNEI. The CDR3 has 12 residues. The germline V and J ends were trimmed by 7 bases and 0 bases, with 7 bases remaining between them. The CDR3 sequence is CASKTDSYEQYF. CDR3 nucleotide sequence: TGTGCCAGCAAAACAGACTCCTACGAGCAGTACTTC. Full variable domain (outside the CDR3, taken from reference TRBV2 and TRBJ2-7): EPEVTQTPSHQVTQMGQEVILRCVPISNHLYFYWYRQILGQKVEFLVSFYNNEISEKSEIFDDQFSVERPDGSNFTLKIRSTKLEDSAMYFCASKTDSYEQYFGPGTRLTVT.

Only a few counts were recorded for this clonotype. The chain combines TRBV27 with TRBJ1-2, with a possible D match to TRBD1 (6 bases). This CDR3 contains 17 residues. CDR1 is MNHEY, CDR2 SMNVEV, per germline (reference sequence). The V and J ends lost 2 bases and 4 bases respectively, with 20 bases between them. DNA for the CDR3: TGTGCCAGCAGTTTAACCCCTGACGGGGGCAAAGTCTATGGCTACACCTTC. Residues: CASSLTPDGGKVYGYTF.

This clonotype was detected ten times or more. The chain links TRBV30 to TRBJ1-5; D gene uncertain. CDR3 length: 13 amino acids. V lost 2 bases, J lost 3 bases, and 8 bases lay in between. Germline CDR1 is GTSNPN and CDR2 is SVGIG (reference sequence). CDR3 bases: TGTGCCTGGAGTCAACAGTTCAATCAGCCCCAGCATTTT. It translates to CAWSQQFNQPQHF.

This clonotype was counted ten times or more. The chain uses TRBV10-2 and TRBJ2-1; 8 bases agree with TRBD2. The length of the CDR3 is 14 residues. Per germline, CDR1 WSHSY and CDR2 SAAADI. Trimming removed 2 bases from V and 8 bases from J; junction bases left unmatched: 5. The CDR3 spells CASSEPGLVYEQFF. CDR3 bases: TGCGCCAGCAGTGAGCCGGGACTAGTCTATGAGCAGTTCTTC.

This clonotype appeared once. J is TRBJ2-3 and V is TRBV7-2, with D possibly matching TRBD1 (6 bases). The V end was cut by 5 bases, the J end by 0 bases, with 12 bases between. Germline V lookup: CDR1 SGHTA, CDR2 FQGNSA. The CDR3 loop spans 15 amino acids. Here the CDR3 reads CASSRRTVSTDTQYF. The CDR3, as DNA: TGTGCCAGCAGCCGGAGGACAGTCAGCACAGATACGCAGTATTTT.

The V call is TRBV10-3, the J call TRBJ2-3; 12 bases map to TRBD2. Germline CDR1 is ENHRY and CDR2 is SYGVKD. CDR3 length: 16 amino acids. The J segment lost 1 base and the V segment lost 3 bases, leaving 2 bases of the junction unmatched. In nucleotides, the CDR3 is TGTGCCATCAGTGATTCTAGCGGGAGGGGCACAGATACGCAGTATTTT. It yields the protein CAISDSSGRGTDTQYF.

This clonotype was detected a few times. This chain connects TRBV29-1 to TRBJ2-2; TRBD1 agrees at 10 bases. With V trimmed by 4 bases and J by 1 base, 0 bases remained unmatched. Germline CDR1 reads SQVTM; CDR2 reads ANQGSEA. The CDR3 is 14 residues long. In nucleotides, the CDR3 is TGCAGCGTTGGGGACAGGGGGAACACCGGGGAGCTGTTTTTT. Encoded protein: CSVGDRGNTGELFF.

This clonotype was detected many times. This chain connects TRBV18 to TRBJ2-3; TRBD2 matches at 13 bases. This CDR3 region has 17 residues. In germline, CDR1 is KGHSH, CDR2 LQKENI. V gave up 3 bases and J gave up 0 bases; unmatched junction bases: 3. This chain's CDR3 is CASSPGLAGISTDTQYF. CDR3 nucleotide sequence: TGTGCCAGCTCACCGGGACTAGCGGGGATTAGCACAGATACGCAGTATTTT.

This clonotype was picked up many times. The CDR3 loop is CASSLLPGDGYEQYF. For the CDR3, the DNA is TGTGCCAGCAGCTTACTCCCGGGGGACGGCTACGAGCAGTACTTC. The chain joins TRBV7-2 to TRBJ2-7; D is perhaps TRBD2 (6 bases). The V end was cut by 2 bases, the J end by 3 bases, with 14 bases between. The CDR3 runs to 15 residues. The germline CDR1 and CDR2 sequences are SGHTA and FQGNSA.

Notes on this clonotype: This sequence may be a read error, since a much larger clone differs from it by one base. The chain employs TRBV28 and TRBJ2-5; D remains unclear. Looked up from germline, CDR1 is MDHEN and CDR2 is SYDVKM. The CDR3 is 13 residues long. CDR3 DNA sequence: TGTGCCGGCAGTCTGCCTAGGAGAGAGACCCAGTACTTC. Its protein product is CAGSLPRRETQYF. The full variable domain, rest sourced from reference TRBV28 and TRBJ2-5, is DVKVTQSSRYLVKRTGEKVFLECVQDMDHENMFWYRQDPGLGLRLIYFSYDVKMKEKGDIPEGYSVSREKKERFSLILESASTNQTSMYLCAGSLPRRETQYFGPGTRLLVL.

This clonotype occurred many times. The genes are TRBV28 and TRBJ2-7, with TRBD1 identical over 8 bases. There are 16 residues in the CDR3. Per the germline V gene, CDR1 is MDHEN and CDR2 is SYDVKM. Unmatched junction bases numbered 6, after V lost 0 bases and J lost 2 bases. CDR3 coding DNA: TGTGCCAGCAGTTTATGGTACGGACAGGGAACCTACGAGCAGTACTTC. The encoded protein is CASSLWYGQGTYEQYF.

This clonotype was counted ten times or more. The V call is TRBV6-5, the J call TRBJ2-5; 8 bases map to TRBD1. CDR3 length: 19 residues. V gave up 0 bases and J gave up 2 bases; unmatched junction bases: 14. Germline V gives CDR1 MNHEY, CDR2 SVGAGI. The CDR3 DNA follows: TGTGCCAGCAGTTACTCGGTCGGACAGGGAAGAACCTTACAAGAGACCCAGTACTTC. Translating gives CASSYSVGQGRTLQETQYF.

This clonotype occurred many times. This sequence joins TRBV20-1 and TRBJ1-4, with TRBD1 as a possible D gene (6 bases). Germline V lookup: CDR1 DFQATT, CDR2 SNEGSKA (reference sequence). The V end was cut by 4 bases, the J end by 3 bases, with 15 bases between. The CDR3 is 15 residues long. This CDR3 is CSAILEGQSNEKLFF. As DNA, the CDR3 is TGCAGTGCTATCCTAGAGGGACAATCTAATGAAAAACTGTTTTTT.

This clonotype came up many times. The rearrangement joins TRBV3-1 to TRBJ1-1; the match to TRBD1 covers 10 bases. The CDR3 contains 15 residues. V shed 4 bases, J shed 5 bases, and the junction held 7 bases outside the gene matches. From germline, CDR1 is LGHDT and CDR2 YNNKEL (reference sequence). CDR3 DNA: TGTGCCAGCAGCCCAGGACAGGGGGTGAGGACTGAAGCTTTCTTT. Its translation: CASSPGQGVRTEAFF.

In its sample, this clonotype was seen many times. The rearrangement links TRBV20-1 to TRBJ2-7; TRBD2 agrees at 11 bases. The germline gives CDR1 DFQATT, CDR2 SNEGSKA (reference sequence). This CDR3 has 15 amino acids. V was clipped by 6 bases and J by 7 bases; unmatched bases: 14. The CDR3 DNA sequence: TGCAGTGCACCCGGGACTAGCGGCCTCCATGGGGAGCAGTACTTC. It translates to CSAPGTSGLHGEQYF.

The chain employs TRBV20-1 and TRBJ2-7, with 10 positions matching TRBD1. Unmatched junction bases numbered 4, after V lost 6 bases and J lost 2 bases. Germline V lookup: CDR1 DFQATT, CDR2 SNEGSKA (reference sequence). This CDR3 has 13 residues. The CDR3 reads CSAAGTGAYEQYF. CDR3 bases: TGCAGTGCCGCCGGGACAGGGGCCTACGAGCAGTACTTC.